The 17 T cell receptor beta chains given below trace back to one sample, sequenced in a study of PD-1 blockade in classical Hodgkin lymphoma. Clones were sequenced by immunoSEQ multiplex PCR, and TCRdb holds only the in-frame ones, with some missing. The repertoire consists of under 25,000 clones, with more than 70% occurring once and the leading ten covering about a fifth. Time point given: cycle 4 day 1 (C4D1), after less than 7 weeks of nivolumab. Patients all relapsed after autologous stem cell transplantation, and there was variation in brentuximab vedotin exposure. Source: peripheral blood mononuclear cells (PBMCs), taken before the fourth cycle of nivolumab. Receptor source: a human donor with classical Hodgkin lymphoma.

The chain combines TRBV5-1 with TRBJ2-7; D unclear. Trimming pared 2 bases from V and 2 bases from J, leaving 11 bases between. This CDR3 has 14 amino acids. Germline V CDR1 and CDR2: SGHRS, YFSETQ. The CDR3 nucleotides are TGCGCCAGCAGCTTATCCCCTGACACCTACGAGCAGTACTTC. Amino acid sequence: CASSLSPDTYEQYF.

This sequence joins TRBV5-1 and TRBJ1-6, with D possibly matching TRBD1 (5 bases). The CDR3 runs 15 residues. V was cut by 4 bases and J by 9 bases, with 17 bases left in between. The germline V gene encodes CDR1 SGHRS and CDR2 YFSETQ. CDR3 DNA sequence: TGCGCCAGCAGCCCCGGGACGGGGGGGAGTTCACCCCTCCACTTT. Translation: CASSPGTGGSSPLHF.

This chain links TRBV10-3 with TRBJ1-2; TRBD1 matches at 7 bases. The CDR3 has 14 residues. The ends lost 2 bases at V and 8 bases at J; junction bases unmatched: 8. Germline V gene sequence: CDR1 ENHRY, CDR2 SYGVKD. As DNA, the CDR3 is TGTGCCATCAGTGAGCGAGACAGGGAGCGCGGCTACACCTTC. Translation gives CAISERDRERGYTF.

This rearrangement joins TRBV10-3 to TRBJ1-5, with D hard to call. Germline lookup yields CDR1 ENHRY and CDR2 SYGVKD. V shed 5 bases and J shed 3 bases, with 8 bases lying between them. This CDR3 is 13 amino acids long. CDR3 sequence (DNA): TGTGCCATCAGTTTTGGCAACAATCAGCCCCAGCATTTT. Its translation is CAISFGNNQPQHF.

This clone showed up just a few times. The chain carries TRBV19 and TRBJ2-5; TRBD1 agrees at 10 bases. Germline V CDR1 and CDR2: LNHDA, SQIVND (reference sequence). V shed 9 bases, J shed 4 bases, and the junction held 11 bases outside the gene matches. The CDR3 spans 15 residues. The CDR3 nucleotides read TGTGCCAGGGCCGGAGTTAGGGACAGGGGAGAGACCCAGTACTTC. Its translation: CARAGVRDRGETQYF.

This clone is labeled as medium-sized. The chain carries TRBV19 and TRBJ1-6; 9 bases align to TRBD1. Trimming cost V 5 bases and J 9 bases; bases outside gene matches: 5. This CDR3 contains 14 residues. The V gene's germline CDR1 is LNHDA and CDR2 SQIVND (reference sequence). CDR3 in DNA: TGTGCCAGTAGTTACAGGGGGCTGGGTTCACCCCTCCACTTT. Encoded protein: CASSYRGLGSPLHF.

The chain employs TRBV19 and TRBJ1-5; 7 bases map to TRBD1. Germline V gene data show CDR1 as LNHDA and CDR2 as SQIVND (reference sequence). The ends lost 5 bases at V and 5 bases at J; junction bases unmatched: 3. This CDR3 is 13 amino acids long. The CDR3 loop reads CASSSGQHQPQHF. The CDR3 DNA sequence: TGTGCCAGTAGTTCGGGACAGCATCAGCCCCAGCATTTT.

This rearrangement joins TRBV19 to TRBJ2-6; D gene ambiguous. The CDR3 runs to 18 residues. The germline gives CDR1 LNHDA, CDR2 SQIVND (reference sequence). V shed 5 bases and J shed 0 bases, with 17 bases lying between them. The DNA of the CDR3 is TGTGCCAGTAGTTCGCCCCCCTTCGAGAGCTCTGGGGCCAACGTCCTGACTTTC. The encoded protein is CASSSPPFESSGANVLTF.

This clone was observed a few times. The chain joins TRBV9 to TRBJ1-5; possible D gene TRBD1, 5 bases. V lost 0 bases and J lost 2, with 9 bases in between. The germline CDR1 and CDR2 sequences are SGDLS and YYNGEE. This CDR3 region has 15 residues. The CDR3: CASSVGGVGNQPQHF. CDR3 in DNA: TGTGCCAGCAGCGTAGGAGGGGTGGGCAATCAGCCCCAGCATTTT. The whole variable domain, filled in from reference TRBV9 and TRBJ1-5, reads DSGVTQTPKHLITATGQRVTLRCSPRSGDLSVYWYQQSLDQGLQFLIQYYNGEERAKGNILERFSAQQFPDLHSELNLSSLELGDSALYFCASSVGGVGNQPQHFGDGTRLSIL.

The chain employs TRBV7-3 and TRBJ2-2, with D maybe TRBD2 (6 bases). CDR1 SGHTA and CDR2 FQGTGA come from the germline V gene. Trimming took 2 bases from V and 4 from J, leaving 8 bases between them. The CDR3 sequence is 14 residues long. Here the CDR3 reads CASSLAEGTGELFF. The CDR3 DNA reads as TGTGCCAGCAGCTTAGCGGAGGGCACCGGGGAGCTGTTTTTT.

This rearrangement joins TRBV7-9 to TRBJ1-1; D may be TRBD1 (5 bases). V was pared by 2 bases and J by 0 bases, with 13 bases between. This CDR3 has 16 amino acids. Germline values: CDR1 SEHNR, CDR2 FQNEAQ (reference sequence). CDR3 sequence reads: CASSLLPGQVNTEAFF. CDR3 bases: TGTGCCAGCAGCTTACTCCCAGGACAAGTGAACACTGAAGCTTTCTTT.

This chain connects TRBV28 to TRBJ1-2; no clear D. This CDR3 has 14 residues. V lost 6 bases, J lost 3 bases, and 14 bases lay in between. From germline, CDR1 is MDHEN and CDR2 SYDVKM. Here the CDR3 reads CASRKAGFHYGYTF. As DNA, the CDR3 is TGTGCCAGCAGGAAAGCGGGGTTCCACTATGGCTACACCTTC.

The CDR3 DNA sequence: TGTGCCAGTAGTATTGGGGGGACCGTTAATCAGCCCCAGCATTTT. Protein sequence: CASSIGGTVNQPQHF. This chain uses TRBV19 with TRBJ1-5; TRBD1 is a possible D gene (5 bases). V was clipped by 3 bases and J by 4 bases, with 13 bases between them. This CDR3 is built from 15 residues. From germline, CDR1 is LNHDA and CDR2 SQIVND (reference sequence).

Judged by abundance, this clone is large. The chain has TRBV6-6 and TRBJ2-1; 10 positions match TRBD2. This CDR3 is built from 16 residues. Losses at the gene ends were 5 bases for V and 8 bases for J; bases not matched to a gene: 12. From germline, CDR1 is MNHNY and CDR2 SVGAGI (reference sequence). The CDR3 is CASSTPLAGVKDEQFF. CDR3 DNA sequence: TGTGCCAGCAGTACCCCCCTAGCGGGGGTTAAGGATGAGCAGTTCTTC.

The J gene is TRBJ1-2, the V gene TRBV6-5, with TRBD1 identical over 10 bases. The V gene end was trimmed by 7 bases and the J gene end by 8 bases; junction bases not matched to a gene: 13. Germline CDR1 reads MNHEY; CDR2 reads SVGAGI. This CDR3 has 15 amino acids. This chain's CDR3 is CASIKKWDRGEGYTF. In DNA, the CDR3 is TGTGCCAGCATCAAAAAGTGGGACAGGGGTGAAGGCTACACCTTC.

V is TRBV14 and J is TRBJ2-1, with D tentatively TRBD2 (6 bases). Germline CDR1 reads SGHDN; CDR2 reads FVKESK. The CDR3 is made up of 13 amino acids. Trimming shortened V by 4 bases and J by 6 bases, and 10 bases separated the two germline ends. This CDR3 reads CASSRDLLNEQFF. The CDR3 DNA follows: TGTGCCAGCAGCCGGGACTTGCTCAATGAGCAGTTCTTC.

The chain uses TRBV14 and TRBJ2-2; the match to TRBD1 covers 7 bases. CDR1 SGHDN and CDR2 FVKESK come from the germline V gene. Unmatched junction bases numbered 6, after V lost 4 bases and J lost 4 bases. CDR3 length equals 15 residues. The CDR3 spells CASSPPGTATGELFF. The CDR3, as DNA: TGTGCCAGCAGCCCTCCGGGGACAGCCACCGGGGAGCTGTTTTTT.